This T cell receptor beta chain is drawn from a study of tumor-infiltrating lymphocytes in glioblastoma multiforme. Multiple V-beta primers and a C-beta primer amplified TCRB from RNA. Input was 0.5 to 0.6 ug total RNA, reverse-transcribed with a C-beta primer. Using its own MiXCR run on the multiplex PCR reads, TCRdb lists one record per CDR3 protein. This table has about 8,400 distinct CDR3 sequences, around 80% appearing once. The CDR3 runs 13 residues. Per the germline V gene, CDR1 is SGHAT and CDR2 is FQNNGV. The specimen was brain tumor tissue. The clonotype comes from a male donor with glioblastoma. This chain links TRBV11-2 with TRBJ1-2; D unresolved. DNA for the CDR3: TGTGTAAGCAGCTTGCAATCTCTCTATGGCTACACCTTC. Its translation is CVSSLQSLYGYTF.